The 11 T cell receptor beta chains presented below share a single source sample, sequenced in a study of blood T cell repertoires in COVID-19 (dated by TCRdb to between 2020 and 2021). Preparation of the library involved the immunoSEQ multiplex PCR assay. The immuneACCESS repertoire file appears here via TCRdb, limited to in-frame rearrangements. These files lack a portion of the clones; in checked studies, under half of the deficit traces to unresolved V genes, and the cause of the others is not known. The sample records tens of thousands of clones, more than 60% of which are singletons. More than 9.5% of the sample comes from the top ten. The specimen was peripheral blood. The origin of the receptors is a human donor in a cohort sampled during active COVID-19.

The chain combines TRBV7-8 with TRBJ2-2; TRBD2 is a possible D gene (6 bases). The CDR3 totals 14 residues. Germline CDR1 SGHVS, CDR2 FQNEAQ. Trimming shortened V by 1 base and J by 6 bases, and 9 bases separated the two germline ends. The CDR3 loop is CASSLGEAAGELFF. CDR3 bases: TGTGCCAGCAGCTTAGGGGAGGCTGCCGGGGAGCTGTTTTTT.

V usage is TRBV2 and J usage is TRBJ2-5; possible D gene TRBD2, 5 bases. The V end was cut by 4 bases, the J end by 1 base, with 13 bases between. Germline V lookup: CDR1 SNHLY, CDR2 FYNNEI. The CDR3 covers 15 residues. CDR3 DNA sequence: TGTGCCAGCAGTGCGGTGGGAGCGGTCCAAGAGACCCAGTACTTC. Residues: CASSAVGAVQETQYF.

The V call is TRBV9, the J call TRBJ2-7; the match to TRBD1 covers 11 bases. The V gene end was trimmed by 0 bases and the J gene end by 5 bases; junction bases not matched to a gene: 4. The germline gives CDR1 SGDLS, CDR2 YYNGEE. The CDR3 runs to 15 residues. CDR3 DNA sequence: TGTGCCAGCAGCGTAGGGTGGACAGGGGGCAACGAGCAGTACTTC. This sequence encodes CASSVGWTGGNEQYF.

The J gene is TRBJ2-7, the V gene TRBV5-4, with D perhaps TRBD1 (6 bases). The CDR3 is 13 residues long. Trimming removed 3 bases at V and 4 bases at J, with 11 bases between. Germline CDR1 reads SGHNT; CDR2 reads YYREEE (reference sequence). This CDR3 reads CASSYHRVYEQYF. CDR3 DNA sequence: TGTGCCAGCAGCTATCACAGGGTGTACGAGCAGTACTTC.

The table lists this clone with a few counts. The genes are TRBV19 and TRBJ1-2; D remains ambiguous. There are 13 residues in the CDR3. CDR1 and CDR2 from the germline V gene are LNHDA and SQIVND (reference sequence). V lost 7 bases and J 4 bases, leaving 13 bases between the germline ends. The CDR3 DNA follows: TGTGCCAGTAAGAGGGTTAGTTCCTATGGCTACACCTTC. Protein product: CASKRVSSYGYTF.

The chain is built from TRBV5-1 and TRBJ2-2; 7 nucleotides match TRBD1. Germline V gene data show CDR1 as SGHRS and CDR2 as YFSETQ. The CDR3 has 15 amino acids. J lost 4 bases, V lost 2 bases, and 5 bases had no gene match. The CDR3: CASSFGQVTTGELFF. CDR3 in DNA: TGCGCCAGCAGCTTCGGACAGGTTACCACCGGGGAGCTGTTTTTT. Complete variable domain (other parts from reference TRBV5-1 and TRBJ2-2): KAGVTQTPRYLIKTRGQQVTLSCSPISGHRSVSWYQQTPGQGLQFLFEYFSETQRNKGNFPGRFSGRQFSNSRSEMNVSTLELGDSALYLCASSFGQVTTGELFFGEGSRLTVL.

The rearrangement links TRBV28 to TRBJ2-1; TRBD2 aligns across 7 bases. This CDR3 contains 16 residues. Germline V lookup: CDR1 MDHEN, CDR2 SYDVKM. V lost 5 bases and J lost 4; bases outside the gene matches: 11. CDR3 region: CASSKSVLAVYNEQFF. Here the CDR3 DNA reads TGTGCCAGCAGTAAGTCTGTCCTAGCGGTTTACAATGAGCAGTTCTTC.

This sequence joins TRBV5-6 and TRBJ2-3; possibly TRBD2 for D (6 bases). V was shortened by 7 bases and J by 4 bases, with 19 bases between the two germline ends. The germline CDR1 and CDR2 sequences are SGHDT and YYEEEE. CDR3 length: 15 residues. This chain's CDR3 is CASLLLRRGPDTQYF. The CDR3 nucleotides are TGTGCCAGCCTACTTCTAAGGCGGGGCCCAGATACGCAGTATTTT. Supplemented by reference TRBV5-6 and TRBJ2-3, the full variable domain reads DAGVTQSPTHLIKTRGQQVTLRCSPKSGHDTVSWYQQALGQGPQFIFQYYEEEERQRGNFPDRFSGHQFPNYSSELNVNALLLGDSALYLCASLLLRRGPDTQYFGPGTRLTVL.

The rearrangement uses TRBV4-2 and TRBJ2-3; 8 bases fit TRBD2. The ends lost 0 bases at V and 3 bases at J; junction bases unmatched: 8. The CDR3 totals 17 residues. CDR1 and CDR2 from the germline V gene are LGHNA and YNFKEQ. CDR3 sequence: CASSQDWSGGGTDTQYF. The CDR3, as DNA: TGTGCCAGCAGCCAAGATTGGTCGGGAGGGGGTACAGATACGCAGTATTTT.

This clone was recorded once. The V and J genes are TRBV5-1 and TRBJ2-1, with D possibly TRBD1 on 6 matching bases. Germline CDR1 SGHRS, CDR2 YFSETQ. V was cut by 7 bases and J by 4 bases, with 15 bases left in between. The CDR3 consists of 14 residues. CDR3 bases: TGCGCCAGCTCAGGGGCCTTGGGTTACAATGAGCAGTTCTTC. Translating it yields CASSGALGYNEQFF.

The V call is TRBV7-6, the J call TRBJ1-2, with a tentative D call TRBD1 (6 bases). In germline, CDR1 is SGHVS, CDR2 FNYEAQ. Between the trimmed V and J ends, which lost 1 base and 4 bases, there was a span of 13 bases. The CDR3 covers 15 residues. CDR3 DNA: TGTGCCAGCAGCTTAGGACGGGGGGCGGGCTATGGCTACACCTTC. Protein product: CASSLGRGAGYGYTF.